This T cell receptor beta chain emerged from a study of T cell responses to AZD1222 COVID-19 vaccine. Findings and caveats of the study: Baseline seropositivity characterized only a handful of AZD1222 recipients.

TCRdb's table, derived via immunoSEQ multiplex PCR, lists solely in-frame clones and lacks some. Seen here are roughly 100,000 clones, approximately 91% observed once, and the top ten hold around 20%. Of note for this clone: The antigen is undetermined.

Trimming removed 0 bases at V and 0 bases at J, with 6 bases between. The CDR3 spans 14 residues. Germline V CDR1 and CDR2: SGHNT, YYREEE (reference sequence). This sequence originates from an adult in good health. The source material was peripheral blood, sampled on day 0 of AZD1222 vaccination. The V and J genes are TRBV5-4 and TRBJ1-1; unclear D gene. This chain's CDR3 is CASSLELMNTEAFF. The CDR3 DNA sequence: TGTGCCAGCAGCTTGGAACTGATGAACACTGAAGCTTTCTTT.